The 9 T cell receptor beta chains below were found in one sample sequenced in a study of T-cell memory formation after mild COVID-19. MiXCR, applied by TCRdb to the 5' RACE reads, yields one record per CDR3 protein. The table has fewer than 150,000 distinct CDR3 sequences, roughly 13% seen once. The sample comprised PBMCs or a T cell subset sorted from them (not recorded which). All receptors come from an adult woman who had mild COVID-19 (a few samples of this study predate the infection). Cell type and time point are not known.

This clonotype was counted only a few times. The CDR3: CASTLGGTEAFF. For the CDR3, the DNA is TGTGCCAGCACTTTGGGGGGCACTGAAGCTTTCTTT. The chain carries TRBV7-9 and TRBJ1-1; D is perhaps TRBD1 (5 bases). Trimming removed 7 bases at V and 4 bases at J, with 10 bases between. The CDR3 covers 12 residues. Germline loops: CDR1 SEHNR, CDR2 FQNEAQ (reference sequence).

V usage is TRBV2 and J usage is TRBJ1-4, with D unclear. V lost 7 bases to trimming and J lost 4 bases, with 13 bases between them. The CDR3 covers 14 residues. Germline assignment: CDR1 SNHLY and CDR2 FYNNEI. The CDR3 bases are TGTGCCAGCACAAATACAGTGGTTAATGAAAAACTGTTTTTT. Its translation is CASTNTVVNEKLFF.

This clonotype was observed a handful of times. This chain connects TRBV4-1 to TRBJ2-1, with D perhaps TRBD2 (5 bases). This CDR3 region has 17 residues. Germline CDR1 reads MGHRA; CDR2 reads YSYEKL. Trimming shortened V by 0 bases and J by 6 bases, and 18 bases separated the two germline ends. The CDR3 bases are TGCGCCAGCAGCCAAGATAAAGCGGAATATCGGGGCAATGAGCAGTTCTTC. It codes for CASSQDKAEYRGNEQFF.

The chain links TRBV11-2 to TRBJ1-1, with D hard to call. This CDR3 is 14 amino acids long. Trimming left V 1 base short and J 4 bases short, with 10 bases between. Germline V gene sequence: CDR1 SGHAT, CDR2 FQNNGV. The CDR3 here is CASSLGVYATEAFF. CDR3 in DNA: TGTGCCAGCAGCTTAGGGGTTTACGCCACTGAAGCTTTCTTT.

V and J are TRBV12-5 and TRBJ2-7; no clear D gene. Germline lookup yields CDR1 LGHNT and CDR2 FRNRAP. Trimming cost V 9 bases and J 4 bases, with 16 bases left between them. The CDR3 contains 13 residues. CDR3 region: CARALPRPYEQYF. The CDR3 region has the DNA TGTGCTAGAGCTCTACCACGACCTTACGAGCAGTACTTC.

This clonotype was seen a few times. This chain connects TRBV29-1 to TRBJ2-2; TRBD2 matches 12 bases. Per the germline V gene, CDR1 is SQVTM and CDR2 is ANQGSEA. The CDR3 contains 18 residues. Trimming removed 7 bases from V and 1 base from J; junction bases left unmatched: 13. CDR3 nucleotide sequence: TGCAGCGCCTGTCCCGGGACTAGCGGGTCGGGGAACACCGGGGAGCTGTTTTTT. Protein product: CSACPGTSGSGNTGELFF.

This clonotype was recorded a few times. V gene TRBV7-9 combines with J gene TRBJ2-3, with 11 bases aligning to TRBD2. Germline V gene lookup returns CDR1 SEHNR and CDR2 FQNEAQ (reference sequence). The trim removed 1 base at V and 1 base at J, leaving 10 bases unmatched. The CDR3 has 19 amino acids. The CDR3 reads CASSLVGLAGGMGTDTQYF. CDR3 sequence (DNA): TGTGCCAGCAGCTTAGTTGGTCTAGCGGGGGGTATGGGCACAGATACGCAGTATTTT.

This clonotype was counted only a few times. This CDR3 is CASSPAPQGLSTDTQYF. CDR3 sequence (DNA): TGTGCCAGCAGCCCCGCCCCGCAGGGGCTGTCCACAGATACGCAGTATTTT. V and J are TRBV11-2 and TRBJ2-3, with a possible D match to TRBD1 (6 bases). This CDR3 region has 17 residues. Germline lookup yields CDR1 SGHAT and CDR2 FQNNGV. Trimming left V 5 bases short and J 2 bases short, with 20 bases between.

This sequence joins TRBV20-1 and TRBJ1-1; 10 bases align to TRBD1. The CDR3 has 13 residues. CDR1 is DFQATT, CDR2 SNEGSKA, per germline (reference sequence). V was pared by 4 bases and J by 7 bases, with 6 bases of the junction left unmatched. The CDR3 loop reads CSANPGTGVEAFF. CDR3 nucleotides: TGCAGTGCTAACCCCGGGACAGGGGTTGAAGCTTTCTTT.